This TCR beta chain was sequenced during a study of blood T cell repertoires in COVID-19. Per the authors' pipeline: Amplified reference gene primers provided the basis for estimating nucleated cell counts. Some clones are missing from TCRdb's copy, which holds only in-frame ones; the method was immunoSEQ multiplex PCR. V and J calls and clone size are given by that table; D and trimming were obtained from the DNA. The sample records 350,000 or so clones, roughly 90% being singletons. Sequenced: PBMCs or T cells enriched from blood (not recorded which). The sequence was collected from a woman aged 25 to 45 who had recovered from COVID-19.

The CDR3 is CASSLAPGGGETQYF. The CDR3 DNA reads as TGTGCCAGCAGCTTAGCCCCGGGAGGAGGAGAGACCCAGTACTTC. The chain links TRBV7-2 to TRBJ2-5, with 7 bases fitting TRBD2. This CDR3 comprises 15 residues. Trimming took 0 bases from V and 4 from J; bases not matched to a gene: 5. CDR1 is SGHTA, CDR2 FQGNSA, per germline.